What follows is one TCR beta chain and its context. This clonotype came up a few times. Which antigen it targets is not known. No per-base quality is available; no much larger clone lies one base away. The entry originates in a study of blood T cells in healthy people across ages (dated by TCRdb to between 2014 and 2017). Turning to the overall study: In model experiments, template switching captured about one uniquely barcoded TCR beta cDNA molecule for every two T cells. To track age-related changes in TCR beta repertoire diversity, the study relied on deep sequencing normalized with unique cDNA molecular identifiers. Donors were grouped into four age groups: young (average approximately 15 years), middle-aged (39), aged (62) and long-lived (roughly 80). Two additional independent replicas of 1 million unique cDNA reads from the same blood draw were analyzed for two donors (one aged 18 to 29 and one aged 80 or older). Study-wide findings and limitations: Estimates of total diversity from one million sequenced T cells were regarded as lower bounds and underestimates. Because the CMV infection status of the donors was unknown, age-related changes in expanded clonotypes may potentially have been confounded. Compared with the aged group, the long-lived group had more naive CD4+ T cells, fewer expanded clones and increased TCR diversity, a pattern suggesting age selection. A strong correlation was found between observed TCR beta diversity and the percentage of naive T cells measured by flow cytometry. Bulk unsorted PBMC profiling prevented conclusive comparison of naive and antigen-experienced compartments. As age increased, observed TCR beta diversity per million T cells dropped in a roughly linear way, and a significant reduction was already evident by age around 41.

The V and J ends are trimmed by 11 bases and 3 bases, leaving 14 bases between them. The CDR3 measures 12 amino acids from cysteine to phenylalanine. Of all the DNA, just the CDR3 is kept, 36 bases in frame from base 1. Based on the germline V gene, the CDR1 and CDR2 sequences are WSHSY and SAAADI. The library was prepared using 5' RACE. The data were produced on an Illumina HiSeq 2500. A second PCR of roughly 7 to 12 cycles was run with a J-beta primer mix and a sample-barcoded 5' primer. Each TCR beta cDNA molecule received a unique molecular identifier from a template-switch 5' adaptor carrying 12 random nucleotides. At least 3 million CDR3-containing paired-end reads were obtained from each sample. First-strand cDNA synthesis was performed from all RNA using the Mint cDNA synthesis kit, with priming by a TRBC-specific oligonucleotide. After uracil-DNA glycosylase treatment, a first 18-cycle PCR used universal primers M1SS and BC2_uni_R on all cDNA. As for how the authors treated the data: For normalization, 1 million high-quality reads were randomly selected from each sample, with every read carrying a distinct molecular identifier. Reads sharing molecular identifiers were discarded rather than binned into consensus sequences. CDR3 identification, clonotype clustering and error correction used MiTCR with a Q25 quality threshold and the strictest error-elimination algorithm. A nonparametric unseen species model with Euler transformation was used to estimate a lower bound on total TCR beta diversity. In-frame beta chains were kept once TCRdb had trimmed the public reads at Q25 with fastp and called clones with MiXCR. Identical CDR3 protein sequences are pooled into one entry, listed with their most common genes and DNA. TCRdb's processing, not the authors', yielded these V and J calls. In this sample the table shows 780,000 or so distinct CDR3 sequences, more than 20% of which occur a single time. More than 3% of the sample is held by the ten biggest clonotypes.

The 39 donors, aged about 6 to 95 years, were systemically healthy Caucasian individuals from Russia. Each donor gave approximately 9.3 milliliters of peripheral blood, collected into EDTA-treated Vacutainer tubes. Ficoll-Paque density-gradient centrifugation was used to isolate PBMCs, with at least 6 million per sample. Trizol reagent was used to extract total RNA from PBMCs, with at least 5.5 micrograms per sample. Naive CD45RAhigh/CD27high T cell percentages were measured by flow cytometry on a PBMC aliquot from every donor. These sequences were also reported in another study, on T cells of mothers and their children. The second paper further reports: The donors were nine systemically healthy Caucasian individuals, made up of three mothers and their six children. cDNA synthesis used all of the extracted RNA, with approximately 1.6 ug of RNA in each 15 ul reaction. Sample barcodes and 2-4 random nucleotides were added via the M1S primer in the second PCR. More than 9 million TCR beta CDR3 reads were obtained from each mother, and roughly 3 million reads were obtained from each child. Thymic selection similarly shapes TCR recombination output in related and unrelated pairs, with minor effect from inherited differences. Normalized repertoire overlap in related mother-child pairs was always slightly higher than in unrelated mother-child pairs, but the difference was never significant. No persistent microchimeric T cell clones were detected, at a sensitivity of about 100 clones per million clonotypes. Deep NGS was used in the study to compare the TCR beta repertoires of mothers and children and to look for features that separate related mother-child pairs from unrelated individuals. Mothers averaged about 37 +/- 4 years of age and children averaged around 10 +/- 4 years. After adapter ligation with NEBNext reagents, the libraries were sequenced on Illumina HiSeq 2000 with 100+100 nt paired-end reads. To avoid cross-contamination, the mother libraries and the child libraries were prepared a month apart and sequenced in separate runs. For each donor, somewhere between roughly 450,000 and 2,200,000 distinct TCR beta clonotypes were identified. Naive TCR beta clonotypes were estimated from low-frequency clonotypes matched to each donor's FACS-determined naive share, without sorting.

The rearrangement joined TRBV10-2 to TRBJ2-7; the D gene is unclear. Sequencing used blood. The TCR originated in a boy younger than 18 in good health. The CDR3 region: CAASRSDYEQYF. The nucleotide sequence reads as follows: TGCGCCGCATCAAGGTCAGACTACGAGCAGTACTTC.